Presented here are 23 T cell receptor beta chains from one specimen sequenced in a study of cytomegalovirus exposure and HLA in healthy donors. PCR amplification relied on 60 Vbeta primers (plus 13 Jbeta primers). TCRdb keeps only in-frame clones here, not all; method: immunoSEQ multiplex PCR. Here the sample spans 70,000 to 90,000 clones, roughly 63% being singletons. The sequencing input was PBMCs. The receptors stem from a middle-aged woman in good health and CMV-seropositive.

This clone was counted ten times or more. The rearrangement uses TRBV28 and TRBJ2-1; 9 bases align to TRBD1. V dropped 5 bases and J dropped 15; count of bases not matched to a gene: 8. The CDR3 sequence is 12 residues long. Germline-derived CDR1 and CDR2 are MDHEN and SYDVKM. The CDR3 is CASSTPTGGSFF. Written as DNA, the CDR3 is TGTGCCAGCAGTACCCCGACAGGGGGTTCGTTCTTC. The full variable domain, rest sourced from reference TRBV28 and TRBJ2-1, is DVKVTQSSRYLVKRTGEKVFLECVQDMDHENMFWYRQDPGLGLRLIYFSYDVKMKEKGDIPEGYSVSREKKERFSLILESASTNQTSMYLCASSTPTGGSFFGPGTRLTVL.

Points on this clone: This specimen includes other DNA sequences encoding the same CDR3. The CDR3 is CASSLGVAGNYGYTF. The CDR3 DNA follows: TGTGCCAGCAGCTTAGGGGTGGCAGGCAACTATGGCTACACCTTC. J is TRBJ1-2 and V is TRBV7-9; D remains unclear. The germline V and J ends were trimmed by 1 base and 2 bases, with 11 bases remaining between them. Looked up from germline, CDR1 is SEHNR and CDR2 is FQNEAQ (reference sequence). The CDR3 sequence is 15 residues long.

The chain has TRBV19 and TRBJ2-1; D possibly corresponds to TRBD2 (5 bases). This CDR3 comprises 18 residues. Trimming removed 1 base at V and 4 bases at J, with 20 bases between. Germline V lookup: CDR1 LNHDA, CDR2 SQIVND (reference sequence). The CDR3 coding sequence is TGTGCCAGTAGTATAGGAGGTGGAGGAGTGTATCGGTACAATGAGCAGTTCTTC. This codes for CASSIGGGGVYRYNEQFF.

In this sample, this clone turned up a few times. This chain connects TRBV6-4 to TRBJ2-3, with D possibly being TRBD2 (5 bases). The germline V and J ends were trimmed by 8 bases and 3 bases, with 18 bases remaining between them. The CDR3 totals 15 residues. Per the germline V gene, CDR1 is MRHNA and CDR2 is SNTAGT. The CDR3 protein is CASPVLEGETDTQYF. The CDR3 bases are TGTGCCAGCCCCGTCCTTGAGGGTGAGACAGATACGCAGTATTTT.

This clone was counted once. The chain combines TRBV9 with TRBJ1-2, with TRBD1 matching 8 bases. Unmatched junction bases numbered 4, after V lost 2 bases and J lost 4 bases. This CDR3 is built from 14 residues. Per the germline V gene, CDR1 is SGDLS and CDR2 is YYNGEE. The CDR3 nucleotides are TGTGCCAGCAGCGTGGACACAGGGGGCTATGGCTACACCTTC. Its protein product is CASSVDTGGYGYTF.

The chain has TRBV27 and TRBJ2-7; 7 bases match TRBD1. The CDR3 has 15 amino acids. Germline assignment: CDR1 MNHEY and CDR2 SMNVEV (reference sequence). With V trimmed by 4 bases and J by 6 bases, 12 bases remained unmatched. The CDR3 loop is CASSSPGQAEREQYF. In DNA form, the CDR3 reads TGTGCCAGCAGTTCCCCCGGACAGGCGGAACGCGAGCAGTACTTC.

The chain's CDR3 is CASRDRLAGGGELFF. The DNA for the CDR3 is TGTGCCAGCAGAGACAGACTAGCGGGAGGCGGGGAGCTGTTTTTT. The rearrangement uses TRBV27 and TRBJ2-2; 13 bases agree with TRBD2. Unmatched junction bases numbered 5, after V lost 6 bases and J lost 7 bases. This CDR3 comprises 15 residues. Germline assignment: CDR1 MNHEY and CDR2 SMNVEV (reference sequence).

This clone was counted a single time. The chain combines TRBV27 with TRBJ1-5, with TRBD1 matching over 7 bases. Unmatched junction bases numbered 8, after V lost 3 bases and J lost 6 bases. The CDR3 consists of 15 residues. The V gene's germline CDR1 is MNHEY and CDR2 SMNVEV (reference sequence). Here the CDR3 DNA reads TGTGCCAGCAGTTTTGCAACAGGGGTGGGTCAGCCCCAGCATTTT. It encodes CASSFATGVGQPQHF.

This clone was detected only a few times. V and J are TRBV30 and TRBJ1-6; 7 bases are a match to TRBD1. The junction had 9 bases not matched to a gene; V was cut back by 3 bases and J by 7 bases. The CDR3 loop spans 15 amino acids. Germline CDR1 is GTSNPN and CDR2 is SVGIG (reference sequence). The CDR3 nucleotides are TGTGCCTGGAGCCTAGGGGGCGCAGGAAATTCACCCCTCCACTTT. It specifies CAWSLGGAGNSPLHF.

V usage is TRBV7-9 and J usage is TRBJ2-7, with 8 positions matching TRBD1. The ends lost 2 bases at V and 7 bases at J; junction bases unmatched: 7. The CDR3 extends over 14 amino acids. Germline V gives CDR1 SEHNR, CDR2 FQNEAQ (reference sequence). CDR3 residues: CASSLRQGAYEQYF. For the CDR3, the DNA is TGTGCCAGCAGCTTAAGGCAGGGGGCTTATGAGCAGTACTTC. The whole variable domain, filled in from reference TRBV7-9 and TRBJ2-7, reads DTGVSQNPRHKITKRGQNVTFRCDPISEHNRLYWYRQTLGQGPEFLTYFQNEAQLEKSRLLSDRFSAERPKGSFSTLEIQRTEQGDSAMYLCASSLRQGAYEQYFGPGTRLTVT.

This clone was seen only a few times. The genes are TRBV7-2 and TRBJ2-5; D perhaps matches TRBD2 (6 bases). Per germline, CDR1 SGHTA and CDR2 FQGNSA. The CDR3 runs 17 residues. The V and J ends lost 3 bases and 7 bases respectively, with 24 bases between them. CDR3 region: CASSFRRSEGPEGTQYF. CDR3 nucleotide sequence: TGTGCCAGCAGCTTTAGAAGGTCGGAGGGCCCGGAGGGGACCCAGTACTTC. The whole variable domain, remainder taken from reference TRBV7-2 and TRBJ2-5, is GAGVSQSPSNKVTEKGKDVELRCDPISGHTALYWYRQSLGQGLEFLIYFQGNSAPDKSGLPSDRFSAERTGGSVSTLTIQRTQQEDSAVYLCASSFRRSEGPEGTQYFGPGTRLLVL.

This clone has a handful of counts. This rearrangement joins TRBV10-2 to TRBJ2-7; 8 positions agree with TRBD2. The J segment lost 6 bases and the V segment lost 3 bases, leaving 1 base of the junction unmatched. This CDR3 is built from 12 residues. Germline V gives CDR1 WSHSY, CDR2 SAAADI. The CDR3 nucleotides are TGCGCCAGCAGTGACCTAGCGGGCGAGCAGTACTTC. Its protein is CASSDLAGEQYF.

The chain has TRBV6-6 and TRBJ2-1; D gene unclear. The CDR3 runs to 12 residues. The ends were cut back, 0 bases at V and 6 bases at J, with 3 bases in the middle. Germline V gene lookup returns CDR1 MNHNY and CDR2 SVGAGI (reference sequence). The CDR3 loop reads CASSYSRNEQFF. The CDR3 coding sequence is TGTGCCAGCAGTTACTCGCGCAATGAGCAGTTCTTC.

This clone was detected only a few times. V usage is TRBV5-5 and J usage is TRBJ2-3; TRBD1 might be the D (6 bases). The ends were cut back, 2 bases at V and 12 bases at J, with 13 bases in the middle. This CDR3 spans 12 amino acids. Germline lookup yields CDR1 SGHKS and CDR2 YYEKEE (reference sequence). CDR3 DNA: TGTGCCAGCAGCTTCAGGGACACGTCTCAGTATTTT. Protein: CASSFRDTSQYF. Variable domain in full (rest from reference TRBV5-5 and TRBJ2-3): DAGVTQSPTHLIKTRGQQVTLRCSPISGHKSVSWYQQVLGQGPQFIFQYYEKEERGRGNFPDRFSARQFPNYSSELNVNALLLGDSALYLCASSFRDTSQYFGPGTRLTVL.

This sequence joins TRBV30 and TRBJ2-1, with TRBD1 matching 7 bases. Looked up from germline, CDR1 is GTSNPN and CDR2 is SVGIG (reference sequence). Losses at the gene ends were 4 bases for V and 8 bases for J; bases not matched to a gene: 8. This CDR3 comprises 13 residues. CDR3 sequence: CAWTGTGVDEQFF. The CDR3 DNA is TGTGCCTGGACGGGAACAGGGGTAGATGAGCAGTTCTTC.

In its sample, this clone was seen a few times. The chain joins TRBV28 to TRBJ1-2, with 7 bases identical to TRBD1. The germline gives CDR1 MDHEN, CDR2 SYDVKM. The CDR3 totals 13 residues. Losses at the gene ends were 7 bases for V and 2 bases for J; bases not matched to a gene: 4. The DNA of the CDR3 is TGTGCCAGCACCTCGGACAGGAACTATGGCTACACCTTC. Amino acid sequence: CASTSDRNYGYTF.

The V call is TRBV4-1, the J call TRBJ2-3; 8 bases agree with TRBD2. This CDR3 has 12 residues. V gave up 4 bases and J gave up 9 bases; unmatched junction bases: 3. Germline CDR1 and CDR2: MGHRA and YSYEKL. The CDR3 is CASSPPSGTQYF. CDR3 bases: TGCGCCAGCAGCCCACCTAGCGGGACGCAGTATTTT.

The chain recombines TRBV28 with TRBJ1-2; TRBD1 matches at 12 bases. Germline V CDR1 and CDR2: MDHEN, SYDVKM. The CDR3 runs 16 residues. V shed 5 bases and J 3 bases; nucleotides not matched to a gene: 7. The CDR3 here is CASSPPGQGADYGYTF. CDR3 DNA sequence: TGTGCCAGCAGTCCTCCGGGACAGGGGGCCGACTATGGCTACACCTTC.

The V gene is TRBV11-2, the J gene TRBJ2-7; 8 positions match TRBD2. The CDR3 is 15 residues long. Germline V lookup: CDR1 SGHAT, CDR2 FQNNGV. The trim removed 5 bases at V and 2 bases at J, leaving 8 bases unmatched. For the CDR3, the DNA is TGTGCCAGCAGCCCAGGGTTAGCGGGACCCTACGAGCAGTACTTC. Amino acid sequence: CASSPGLAGPYEQYF.

The CDR3 is CASTPEGAGELFF. The CDR3 region has the DNA TGCGCCAGCACCCCCGAGGGCGCCGGGGAGCTGTTTTTT. The V call is TRBV4-1, the J call TRBJ2-2; tentative D call: TRBD2 (5 bases). Germline values: CDR1 MGHRA, CDR2 YSYEKL. Trimming left V 7 bases short and J 6 bases short, with 12 bases between. The CDR3 runs to 13 residues.

V gene TRBV11-3 combines with J gene TRBJ2-5, with 8 bases fitting TRBD1. The germline V gene encodes CDR1 SGHNT and CDR2 YENEEA. The CDR3 has 14 amino acids. J lost 5 bases, V lost 5 bases, and 7 bases had no gene match. CDR3 DNA sequence: TGTGCCAGCAGCCCCAGGACAGGGAAGGAGACCCAGTACTTC. Translated: CASSPRTGKETQYF.

V and J are TRBV5-4 and TRBJ1-2; TRBD1 aligns across 7 bases. The CDR3 totals 14 residues. Germline V gives CDR1 SGHNT, CDR2 YYREEE (reference sequence). Unmatched junction bases numbered 4, after V lost 3 bases and J lost 2 bases. The CDR3 spells CASSSTGENYGYTF. CDR3 nucleotides: TGTGCCAGCAGCTCAACAGGGGAGAACTATGGCTACACCTTC. Using reference TRBV5-4 and TRBJ1-2 for the parts outside the CDR3, the full variable domain is ETGVTQSPTHLIKTRGQQVTLRCSSQSGHNTVSWYQQALGQGPQFIFQYYREEENGRGNFPPRFSGLQFPNYSSELNVNALELDDSALYLCASSSTGENYGYTFGSGTRLTVV.

This clone was picked up a small number of times. This chain links TRBV28 with TRBJ1-2; 10 positions agree with TRBD1. V shed 6 bases, J shed 8 bases, and the junction held 6 bases outside the gene matches. Germline V gene sequence: CDR1 MDHEN, CDR2 SYDVKM. The CDR3 runs to 13 residues. The CDR3 here is CASSHDRGRGYTF. The CDR3 DNA reads TGTGCCAGCAGCCATGACAGGGGGCGAGGCTACACCTTC.